One T cell receptor (beta chain) is described in this entry. Its cognate antigen is unknown. A junction end diverges from the germline sequence, so it may reflect a read error. Primers: 60 Vbeta forward and 13 Jbeta reverse. Generated by immunoSEQ multiplex PCR, the TCRdb table keeps only in-frame clones and is missing some. The sample has a few hundred thousand clones, roughly 70% seen once. The source of the sample is a study of cytomegalovirus exposure and HLA in healthy donors. Study-wide points: Reportedly, TCR beta sequences accurately predicted HLA-A and HLA-B alleles in most subjects. There were 150 to 200 TCR beta chains listed as cytomegalovirus-associated.

Germline CDR1 is SEHNR and CDR2 is FQNEAQ (reference sequence). CDR3 size: 13 residues. The rearrangement links TRBV7-9 to TRBJ2-5, with 10 bases lining up with TRBD2. What was sequenced was PBMCs. This TCR was recovered from a woman under 40 in good health and CMV-seronegative. This CDR3 is CSSSGRGSTEQYF. CDR3 nucleotides: TGTTCCAGCAGCGGGAGGGGGTCTACAGAGCAGTACTTC.